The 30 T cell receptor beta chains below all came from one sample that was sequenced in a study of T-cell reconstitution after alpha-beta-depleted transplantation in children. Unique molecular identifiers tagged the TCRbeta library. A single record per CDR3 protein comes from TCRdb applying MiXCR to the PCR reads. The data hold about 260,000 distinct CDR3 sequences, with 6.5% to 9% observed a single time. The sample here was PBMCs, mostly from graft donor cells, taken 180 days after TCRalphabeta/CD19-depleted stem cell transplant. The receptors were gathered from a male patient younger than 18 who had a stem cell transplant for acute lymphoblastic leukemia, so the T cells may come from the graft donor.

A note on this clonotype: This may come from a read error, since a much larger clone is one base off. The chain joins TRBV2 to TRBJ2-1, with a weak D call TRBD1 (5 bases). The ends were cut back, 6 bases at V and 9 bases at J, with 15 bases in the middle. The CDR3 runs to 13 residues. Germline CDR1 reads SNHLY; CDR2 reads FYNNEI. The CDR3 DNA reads TGTGCCAGCAGAAGGGGTACGAATAGTGAGCAGTTCTTC. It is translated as CASRRGTNSEQFF.

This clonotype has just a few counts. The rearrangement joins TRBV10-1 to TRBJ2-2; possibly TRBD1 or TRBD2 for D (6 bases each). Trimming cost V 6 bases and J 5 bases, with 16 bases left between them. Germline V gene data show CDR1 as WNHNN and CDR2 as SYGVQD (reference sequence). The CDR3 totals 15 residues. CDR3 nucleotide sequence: TGCGCCAGCAGCGATGGGGGGCCAGGTACCGGGGAGCTGTTTTTT. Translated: CASSDGGPGTGELFF.

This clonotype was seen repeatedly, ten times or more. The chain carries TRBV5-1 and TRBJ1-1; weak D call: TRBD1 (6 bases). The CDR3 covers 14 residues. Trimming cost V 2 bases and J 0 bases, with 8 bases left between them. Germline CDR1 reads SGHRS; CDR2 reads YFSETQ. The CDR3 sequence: CASSFTGLNTEAFF. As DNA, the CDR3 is TGCGCCAGCAGCTTCACAGGGTTGAACACTGAAGCTTTCTTT.

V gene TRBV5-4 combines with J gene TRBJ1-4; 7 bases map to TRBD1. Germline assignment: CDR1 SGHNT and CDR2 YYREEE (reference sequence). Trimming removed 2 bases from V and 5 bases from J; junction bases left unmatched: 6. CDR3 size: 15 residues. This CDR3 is CASSLIPGGNEKLFF. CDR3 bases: TGTGCCAGCAGCTTAATCCCAGGGGGGAATGAAAAACTGTTTTTT.

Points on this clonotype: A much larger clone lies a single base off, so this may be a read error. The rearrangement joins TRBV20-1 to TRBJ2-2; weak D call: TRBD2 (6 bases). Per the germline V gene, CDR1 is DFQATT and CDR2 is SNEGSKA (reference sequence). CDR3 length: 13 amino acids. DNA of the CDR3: TGCAGTGCTTGCGGGATGAACACCGGGGAGATGTTTTTT. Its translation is CSACGMNTGEMFF.

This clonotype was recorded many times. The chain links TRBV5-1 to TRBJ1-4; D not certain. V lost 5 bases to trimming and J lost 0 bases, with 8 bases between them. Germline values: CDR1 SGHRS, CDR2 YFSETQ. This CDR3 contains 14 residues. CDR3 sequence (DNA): TGCGCCAGCAGACTACAGCCAACTAATGAAAAACTGTTTTTT. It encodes CASRLQPTNEKLFF.

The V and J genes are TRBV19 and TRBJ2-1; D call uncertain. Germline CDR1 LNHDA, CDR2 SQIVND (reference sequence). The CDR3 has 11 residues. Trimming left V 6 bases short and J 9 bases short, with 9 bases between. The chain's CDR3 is CASREFGEQFF. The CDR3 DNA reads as TGTGCCAGTAGGGAATTTGGTGAGCAGTTCTTC.

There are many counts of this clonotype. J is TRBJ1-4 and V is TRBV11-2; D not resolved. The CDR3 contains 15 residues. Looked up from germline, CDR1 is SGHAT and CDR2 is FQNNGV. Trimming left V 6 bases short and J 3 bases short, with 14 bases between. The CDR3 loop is CASRTAGKSNEKLFF. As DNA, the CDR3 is TGTGCCAGCAGAACTGCCGGGAAATCTAATGAAAAACTGTTTTTT.

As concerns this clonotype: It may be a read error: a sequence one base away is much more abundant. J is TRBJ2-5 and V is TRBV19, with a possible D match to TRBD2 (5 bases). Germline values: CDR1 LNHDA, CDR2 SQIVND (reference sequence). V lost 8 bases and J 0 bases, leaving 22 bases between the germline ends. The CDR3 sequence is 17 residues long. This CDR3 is CASGPRGAPMYQETQYF. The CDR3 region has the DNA TGTGCCAGTGGTCCCCGGGGAGCTCCGATGTACCAAGAGACCCAGTACTTC.

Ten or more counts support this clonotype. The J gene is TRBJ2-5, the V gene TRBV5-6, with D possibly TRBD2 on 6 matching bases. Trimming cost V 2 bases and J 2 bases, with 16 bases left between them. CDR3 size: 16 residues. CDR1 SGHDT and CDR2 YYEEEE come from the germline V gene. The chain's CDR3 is CASSFGAGQFQETQYF. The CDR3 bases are TGTGCCAGCAGCTTCGGAGCGGGCCAGTTTCAAGAGACCCAGTACTTC. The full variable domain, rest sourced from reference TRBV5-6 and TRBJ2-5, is DAGVTQSPTHLIKTRGQQVTLRCSPKSGHDTVSWYQQALGQGPQFIFQYYEEEERQRGNFPDRFSGHQFPNYSSELNVNALLLGDSALYLCASSFGAGQFQETQYFGPGTRLLVL.

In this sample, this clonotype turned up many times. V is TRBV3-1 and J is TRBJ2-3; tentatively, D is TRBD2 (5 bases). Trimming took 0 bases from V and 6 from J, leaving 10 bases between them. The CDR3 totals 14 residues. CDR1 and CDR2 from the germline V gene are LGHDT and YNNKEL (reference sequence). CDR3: CASSQDPWEDTQYF. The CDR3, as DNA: TGTGCCAGCAGCCAAGATCCATGGGAGGATACGCAGTATTTT.

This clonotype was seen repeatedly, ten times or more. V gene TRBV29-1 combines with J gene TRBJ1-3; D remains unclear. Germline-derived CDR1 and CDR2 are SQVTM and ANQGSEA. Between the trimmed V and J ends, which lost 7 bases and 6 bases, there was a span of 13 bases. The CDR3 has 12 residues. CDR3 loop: CSARTVANTIYF. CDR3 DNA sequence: TGCAGCGCTAGGACGGTAGCAAACACCATATATTTT.

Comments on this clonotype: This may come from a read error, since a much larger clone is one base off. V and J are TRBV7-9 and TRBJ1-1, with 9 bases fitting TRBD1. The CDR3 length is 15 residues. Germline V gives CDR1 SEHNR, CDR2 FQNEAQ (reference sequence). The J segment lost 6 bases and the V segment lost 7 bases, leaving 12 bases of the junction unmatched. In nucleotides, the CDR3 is TGTGCCAGCATCGAGGGGACAGGGTTGGCGGCTGAAGCTTTCTTT. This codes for CASIEGTGLAAEAFF.

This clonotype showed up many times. The CDR3 nucleotides are TGTGCCAGCAGTTTACGCTCCCTCAATGAGCAGTTCTTC. Translated: CASSLRSLNEQFF. The chain joins TRBV12-3 or TRBV12-4 to TRBJ2-1; D ambiguous. The length of the CDR3 is 13 residues. V lost 2 bases and J lost 6, with 8 bases in between.

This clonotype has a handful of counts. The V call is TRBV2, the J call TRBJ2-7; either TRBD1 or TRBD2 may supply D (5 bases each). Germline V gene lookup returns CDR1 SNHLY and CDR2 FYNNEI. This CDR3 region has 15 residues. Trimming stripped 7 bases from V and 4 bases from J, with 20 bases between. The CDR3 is CASIPLKGSSYEQYF. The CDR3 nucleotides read TGTGCCAGCATTCCTCTGAAGGGGAGTTCTTACGAGCAGTACTTC. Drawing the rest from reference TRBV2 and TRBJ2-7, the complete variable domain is EPEVTQTPSHQVTQMGQEVILRCVPISNHLYFYWYRQILGQKVEFLVSFYNNEISEKSEIFDDQFSVERPDGSNFTLKIRSTKLEDSAMYFCASIPLKGSSYEQYFGPGTRLTVT.

The CDR3 sequence is CSADRVVTYNEQFF. For the CDR3, the DNA is TGCAGCGCCGACAGGGTCGTTACCTACAATGAGCAGTTCTTC. This chain links TRBV29-1 with TRBJ2-1; 7 bases match TRBD1. J lost 2 bases, V lost 7 bases, and 8 bases had no gene match. The V gene's germline CDR1 is SQVTM and CDR2 ANQGSEA. The CDR3 spans 14 residues.

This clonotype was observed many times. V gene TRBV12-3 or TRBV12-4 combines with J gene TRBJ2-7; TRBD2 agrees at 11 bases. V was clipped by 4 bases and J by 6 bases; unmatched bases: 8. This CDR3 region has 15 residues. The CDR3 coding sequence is TGTGCCAGCAGTTCCTTAGCGGGAGGGCCGGGCGAGCAGTACTTC. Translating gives CASSSLAGGPGEQYF.

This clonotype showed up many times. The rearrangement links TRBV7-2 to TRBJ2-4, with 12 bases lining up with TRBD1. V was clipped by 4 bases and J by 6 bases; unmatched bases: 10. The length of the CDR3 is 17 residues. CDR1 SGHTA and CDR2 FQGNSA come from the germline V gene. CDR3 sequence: CASSSVPGQGAGNIQYF. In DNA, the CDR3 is TGTGCCAGCAGCTCCGTCCCGGGACAGGGGGCCGGAAACATTCAGTACTTC. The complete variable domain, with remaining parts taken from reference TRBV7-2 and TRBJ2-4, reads GAGVSQSPSNKVTEKGKDVELRCDPISGHTALYWYRQSLGQGLEFLIYFQGNSAPDKSGLPSDRFSAERTGGSVSTLTIQRTQQEDSAVYLCASSSVPGQGAGNIQYFGAGTRLSVL.

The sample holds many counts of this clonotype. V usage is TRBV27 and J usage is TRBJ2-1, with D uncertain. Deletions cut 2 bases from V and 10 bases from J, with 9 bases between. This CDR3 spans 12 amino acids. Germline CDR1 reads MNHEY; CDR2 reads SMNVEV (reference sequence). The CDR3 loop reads CASSLVYGEQFF. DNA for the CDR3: TGTGCCAGCAGTTTAGTATACGGAGAGCAGTTCTTC.

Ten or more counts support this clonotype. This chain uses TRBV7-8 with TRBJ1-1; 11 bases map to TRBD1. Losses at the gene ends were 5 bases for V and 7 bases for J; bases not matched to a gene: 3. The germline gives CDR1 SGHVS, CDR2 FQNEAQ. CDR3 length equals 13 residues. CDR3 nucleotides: TGTGCCAGCAGCCCGGGACAGGGGGTTGAAGCTTTCTTT. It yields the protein CASSPGQGVEAFF.

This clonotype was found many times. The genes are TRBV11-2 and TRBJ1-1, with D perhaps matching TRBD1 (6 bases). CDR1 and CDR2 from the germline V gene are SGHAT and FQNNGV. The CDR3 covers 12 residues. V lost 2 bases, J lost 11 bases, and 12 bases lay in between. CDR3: CASSLRQGMAFF. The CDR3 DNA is TGTGCCAGCAGCTTACGTCAGGGGATGGCTTTCTTT.

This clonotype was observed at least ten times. In DNA, the CDR3 is TGTGCCAGCACCCCTTACGGGACAGCCTACAATGAGCAGTTCTTC. It encodes CASTPYGTAYNEQFF. The chain combines TRBV9 with TRBJ2-1; 7 bases are shared with TRBD1. This CDR3 region has 15 residues. CDR1 is SGDLS and CDR2 is YYNGEE in the germline V gene. V lost 6 bases to trimming and J lost 2 bases; unmatched junction nucleotides: 8.

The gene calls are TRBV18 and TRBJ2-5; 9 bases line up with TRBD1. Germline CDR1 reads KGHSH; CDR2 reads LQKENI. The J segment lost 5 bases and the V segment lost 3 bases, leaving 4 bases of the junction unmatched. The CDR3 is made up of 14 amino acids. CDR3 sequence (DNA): TGTGCCAGCTCACCTCGGACAGGGGTGGAGACCCAGTACTTC. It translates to CASSPRTGVETQYF.

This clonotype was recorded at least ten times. CDR3 in DNA: TGTGCCAGCAGTTACTCTGGAGGGCCCTATATGAGCAATCAGCCCCAGCATTTT. Its protein product is CASSYSGGPYMSNQPQHF. The chain carries TRBV6-5 and TRBJ1-5; D not certain. The CDR3 consists of 18 residues. V lost 0 bases and J 1 base, leaving 16 bases between the germline ends. Germline V lookup: CDR1 MNHEY, CDR2 SVGAGI.

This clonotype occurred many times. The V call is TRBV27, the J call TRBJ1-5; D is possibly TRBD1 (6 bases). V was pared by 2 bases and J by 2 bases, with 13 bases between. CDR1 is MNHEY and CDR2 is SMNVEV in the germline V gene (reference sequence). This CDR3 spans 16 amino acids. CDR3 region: CASSLEGGGRNQPQHF. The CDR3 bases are TGTGCCAGCAGTTTAGAGGGGGGGGGTCGCAATCAGCCCCAGCATTTT.

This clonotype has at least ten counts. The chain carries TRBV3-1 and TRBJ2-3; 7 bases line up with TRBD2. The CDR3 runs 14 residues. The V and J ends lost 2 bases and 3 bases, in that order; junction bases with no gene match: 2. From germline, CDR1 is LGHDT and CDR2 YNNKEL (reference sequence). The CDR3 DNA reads TGTGCCAGCAGCCAAACACTAGCGACAGATACGCAGTATTTT. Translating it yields CASSQTLATDTQYF.

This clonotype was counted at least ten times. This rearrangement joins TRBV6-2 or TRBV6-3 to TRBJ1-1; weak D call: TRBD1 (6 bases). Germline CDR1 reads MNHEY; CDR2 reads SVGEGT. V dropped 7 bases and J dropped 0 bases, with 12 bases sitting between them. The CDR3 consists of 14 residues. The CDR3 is CASKKGTLNTEAFF. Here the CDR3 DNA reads TGTGCCAGCAAAAAGGGGACATTGAACACTGAAGCTTTCTTT.

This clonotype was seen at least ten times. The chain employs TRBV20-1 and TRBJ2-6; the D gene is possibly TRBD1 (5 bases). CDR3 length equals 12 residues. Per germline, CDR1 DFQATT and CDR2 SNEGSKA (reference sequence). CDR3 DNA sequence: TGCAACAGGCTCCCTGGGGCCAACGTCCTGACTTTC. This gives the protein CNRLPGANVLTF.

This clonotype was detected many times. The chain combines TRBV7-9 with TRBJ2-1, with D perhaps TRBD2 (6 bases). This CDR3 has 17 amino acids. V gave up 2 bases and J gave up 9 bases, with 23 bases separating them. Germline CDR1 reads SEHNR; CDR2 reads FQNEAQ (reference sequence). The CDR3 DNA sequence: TGTGCCAGCAGCTTAACCCCGCGGGGACCGCGGCACCTTGAGCAGTTCTTC. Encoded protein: CASSLTPRGPRHLEQFF.

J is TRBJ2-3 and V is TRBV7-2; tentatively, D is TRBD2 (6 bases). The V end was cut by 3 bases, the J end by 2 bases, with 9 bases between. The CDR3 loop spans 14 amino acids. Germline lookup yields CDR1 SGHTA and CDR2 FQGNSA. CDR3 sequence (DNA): TGTGCCAGCAGCTTTGGGGGGACCACAGATACGCAGTATTTT. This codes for CASSFGGTTDTQYF.